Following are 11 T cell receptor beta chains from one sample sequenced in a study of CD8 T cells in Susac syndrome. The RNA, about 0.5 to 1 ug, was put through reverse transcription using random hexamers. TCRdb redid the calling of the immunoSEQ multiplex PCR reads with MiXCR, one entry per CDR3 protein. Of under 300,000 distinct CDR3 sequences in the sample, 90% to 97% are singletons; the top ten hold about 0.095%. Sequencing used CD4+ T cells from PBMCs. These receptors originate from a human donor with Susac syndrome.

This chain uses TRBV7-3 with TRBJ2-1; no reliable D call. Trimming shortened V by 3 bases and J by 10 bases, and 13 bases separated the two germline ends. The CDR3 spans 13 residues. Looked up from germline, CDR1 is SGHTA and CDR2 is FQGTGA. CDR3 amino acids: CASSLGSESEQFF. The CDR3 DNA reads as TGTGCCAGCAGCTTGGGCTCCGAATCGGAGCAGTTCTTC. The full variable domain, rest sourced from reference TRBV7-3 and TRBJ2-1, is GAGVSQTPSNKVTEKGKYVELRCDPISGHTALYWYRQSLGQGPEFLIYFQGTGAADDSGLPNDRFFAVRPEGSVSTLKIQRTERGDSAVYLCASSLGSESEQFFGPGTRLTVL.

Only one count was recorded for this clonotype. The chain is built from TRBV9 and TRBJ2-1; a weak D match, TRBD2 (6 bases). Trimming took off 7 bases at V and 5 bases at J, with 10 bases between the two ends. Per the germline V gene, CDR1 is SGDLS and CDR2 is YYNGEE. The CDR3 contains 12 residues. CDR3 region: CASGRQDNEQFF. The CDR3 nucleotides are TGTGCCAGCGGGAGGCAAGACAATGAGCAGTTCTTC.

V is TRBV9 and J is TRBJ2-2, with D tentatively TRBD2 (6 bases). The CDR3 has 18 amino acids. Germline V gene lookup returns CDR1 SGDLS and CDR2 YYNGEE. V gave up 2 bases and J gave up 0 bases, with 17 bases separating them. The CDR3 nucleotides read TGTGCCAGCAGCGTGGGGTTGGGGGGAGCGGCGAACACCGGGGAGCTGTTTTTT. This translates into CASSVGLGGAANTGELFF.

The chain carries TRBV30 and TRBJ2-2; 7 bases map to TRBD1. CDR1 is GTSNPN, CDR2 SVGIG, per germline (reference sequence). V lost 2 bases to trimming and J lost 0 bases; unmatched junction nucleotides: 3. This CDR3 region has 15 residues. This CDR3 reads CAWSSGTANTGELFF. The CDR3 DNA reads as TGTGCCTGGAGTTCCGGGACAGCGAACACCGGGGAGCTGTTTTTT.

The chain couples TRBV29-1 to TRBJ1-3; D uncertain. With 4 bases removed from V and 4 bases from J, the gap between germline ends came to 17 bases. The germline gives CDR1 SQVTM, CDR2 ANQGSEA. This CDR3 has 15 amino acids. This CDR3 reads CSVAPLAEVGNTIYF. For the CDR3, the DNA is TGCAGCGTTGCACCGCTGGCGGAGGTCGGAAACACCATATATTTT. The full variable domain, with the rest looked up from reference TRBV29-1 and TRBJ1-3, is SAVISQKPSRDICQRGTSLTIQCQVDSQVTMMFWYRQQPGQSLTLIATANQGSEATYESGFVIDKFPISRPNLTFSTLTVSNMSPEDSSIYLCSVAPLAEVGNTIYFGEGSWLTVV.

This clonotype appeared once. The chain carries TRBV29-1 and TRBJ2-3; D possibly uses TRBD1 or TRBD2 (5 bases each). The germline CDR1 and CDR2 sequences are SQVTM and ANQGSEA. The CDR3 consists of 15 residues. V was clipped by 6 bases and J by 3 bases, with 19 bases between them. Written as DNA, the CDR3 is TGCAGCGTAGACCAATCCGGGGCCCCTACAGATACGCAGTATTTT. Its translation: CSVDQSGAPTDTQYF.

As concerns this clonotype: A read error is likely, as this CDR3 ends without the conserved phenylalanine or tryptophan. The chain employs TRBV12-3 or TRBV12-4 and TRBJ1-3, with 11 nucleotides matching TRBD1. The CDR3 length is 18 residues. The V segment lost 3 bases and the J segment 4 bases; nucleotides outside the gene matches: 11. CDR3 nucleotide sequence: TGTGCCAGCAGTTTCGGACAGGGGGCTTATCGGGCGGGAAACACCATATATTTG. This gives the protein CASSFGQGAYRAGNTIYL.

CDR3 sequence: CASSSPTVNYGYTF. The DNA for the CDR3 is TGTGCCAGCAGTTCCCCGACAGTTAACTATGGCTACACCTTC. The rearrangement joins TRBV6-5 to TRBJ1-2; D might be TRBD1 (5 bases). V was clipped by 4 bases and J by 1 base, with 10 bases between them. CDR1 is MNHEY and CDR2 is SVGAGI in the germline V gene. The CDR3 contains 14 residues.

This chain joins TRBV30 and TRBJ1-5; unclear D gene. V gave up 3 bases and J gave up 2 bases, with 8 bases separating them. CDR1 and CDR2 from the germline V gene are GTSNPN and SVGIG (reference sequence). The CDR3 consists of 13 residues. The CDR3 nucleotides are TGTGCCTGGAGCATCGCTGGCAATCAGCCCCAGCATTTT. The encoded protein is CAWSIAGNQPQHF.

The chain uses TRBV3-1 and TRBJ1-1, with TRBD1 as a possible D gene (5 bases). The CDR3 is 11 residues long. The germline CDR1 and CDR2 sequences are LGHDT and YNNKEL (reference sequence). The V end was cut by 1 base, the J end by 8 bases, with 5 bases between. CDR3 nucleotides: TGTGCCAGCAGCCAAGGACAGGAAGCTTTCTTT. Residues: CASSQGQEAFF.

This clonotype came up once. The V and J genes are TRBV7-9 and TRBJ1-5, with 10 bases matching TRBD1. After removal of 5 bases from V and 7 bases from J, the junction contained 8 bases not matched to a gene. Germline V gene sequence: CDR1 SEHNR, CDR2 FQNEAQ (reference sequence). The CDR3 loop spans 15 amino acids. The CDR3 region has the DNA TGTGCCAGCAGCACCACGACAGGGGGCAGCCAGCCCCAGCATTTT. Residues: CASSTTTGGSQPQHF.